The 16 T cell receptor beta chains given below trace back to one sample, sequenced in a study of identical twins. TCRdb re-derived calls from the 5' RACE reads in MiXCR, one entry per CDR3 protein. The sample records approximately 1.8 million distinct CDR3 sequences, under 35% being singletons. Source material: cord blood. The receptors stem from a newborn girl in good health.

The chain is built from TRBV29-1 and TRBJ2-5; 7 nucleotides align to TRBD1. The end of the DNA fits TRBJ2-7 better, so the J call may be wrong. This CDR3 has 14 residues. Germline CDR1 reads SQVTM; CDR2 reads ANQGSEA. The CDR3 is CSVVGTGVSYEQYF. The CDR3 DNA reads TGCAGCGTTGTAGGTACAGGGGTCTCCTACGAGCAGTACTTC.

The sample holds many counts of this clonotype. CDR3 in DNA: TGTGCCAGCAGTTATGGGGTTCAGCCCCAGCATTTT. The encoded protein is CASSYGVQPQHF. V and J are TRBV6-2 or TRBV6-3 and TRBJ1-5, with D unclear. Germline CDR1 and CDR2: MNHEY and SVGEGT. Deletions cut 3 bases from V and 6 bases from J, with 6 bases between. This CDR3 spans 12 amino acids.

This chain links TRBV7-9 with TRBJ1-2, with TRBD1 identical over 9 bases. The CDR3 spans 14 residues. Per germline, CDR1 SEHNR and CDR2 FQNEAQ (reference sequence). V dropped 6 bases and J dropped 7; count of bases not matched to a gene: 9. As DNA, the CDR3 is TGTGCCAGCAGTTTGGGACAGGGATCACGTGGCTACACCTTC. Its protein is CASSLGQGSRGYTF.

The rearrangement links TRBV20-1 to TRBJ1-1; D ambiguous. V lost 7 bases to trimming and J lost 7 bases, with 16 bases between them. The CDR3 loop spans 12 amino acids. The V gene's germline CDR1 is DFQATT and CDR2 SNEGSKA (reference sequence). CDR3 protein: CSVTGDQIEAFF. DNA of the CDR3: TGCAGTGTTACGGGCGATCAGATTGAAGCTTTCTTT.

The sample holds a few counts of this clonotype. The chain carries TRBV12-3 or TRBV12-4 and TRBJ2-1; the match to TRBD2 covers 14 bases. V shed 2 bases and J 7 bases; nucleotides not matched to a gene: 7. This CDR3 is built from 17 residues. Written as DNA, the CDR3 is TGTGCCAGCAGTTTAACGACTAGCGGGGGGGCCGGGAATGAGCAGTTCTTC. Encoded protein: CASSLTTSGGAGNEQFF.

In its sample, this clonotype was seen many times. This chain joins TRBV10-3 and TRBJ2-7; 12 bases line up with TRBD2. CDR1 ENHRY and CDR2 SYGVKD come from the germline V gene. J was trimmed by 2 bases and V by 6 bases; bases with no gene match: 5. This CDR3 is 15 amino acids long. The CDR3 sequence: CAISQASGGAYEQYF. DNA for the CDR3: TGTGCCATCAGCCAAGCTAGCGGGGGGGCCTACGAGCAGTACTTC.

The chain links TRBV15 to TRBJ1-5, with a tentative D call TRBD1 (5 bases). The CDR3 covers 12 residues. The V gene lost 6 bases and the J gene lost 4 bases, with 7 bases spanning the gap. The germline V gene has CDR1 LNHNV and CDR2 YYDKDF (reference sequence). In DNA, the CDR3 is TGTGCCACCAGTAAGGGGAATCAGCCCCAGCATTTT. The encoded protein is CATSKGNQPQHF.

V usage is TRBV5-1 and J usage is TRBJ1-6; the D gene is possibly TRBD1 (6 bases). The CDR3 length is 14 residues. V was pared by 1 base and J by 8 bases, with 10 bases between. CDR1 is SGHRS, CDR2 YFSETQ, per germline. The CDR3 region is CASSLRGPDSPLHF. The CDR3 DNA sequence: TGCGCCAGCAGCTTGCGGGGGCCGGATTCACCCCTCCACTTT.

The rearrangement joins TRBV7-9 to TRBJ2-1, with 8 bases that match TRBD1. The CDR3 totals 15 residues. CDR1 SEHNR and CDR2 FQNEAQ come from the germline V gene (reference sequence). V trimming: 5 bases; J trimming: 5 bases; junction bases outside the gene matches: 8. Here the CDR3 reads CASSAVGTGHNEQFF. For the CDR3, the DNA is TGTGCCAGCAGCGCCGTAGGGACAGGCCACAATGAGCAGTTCTTC. Based on the CDR3 plus reference TRBV7-9 and TRBJ2-1, the full variable domain is DTGVSQNPRHKITKRGQNVTFRCDPISEHNRLYWYRQTLGQGPEFLTYFQNEAQLEKSRLLSDRFSAERPKGSFSTLEIQRTEQGDSAMYLCASSAVGTGHNEQFFGPGTRLTVL.

V is TRBV5-4 and J is TRBJ1-2; TRBD1 matches at 7 bases. This CDR3 spans 14 amino acids. J was trimmed by 4 bases and V by 4 bases; bases with no gene match: 7. CDR1 SGHNT and CDR2 YYREEE come from the germline V gene (reference sequence). CDR3 in amino acids: CASSPCRQGYGYTF. The CDR3 DNA sequence: TGTGCCAGCAGCCCGTGTCGACAGGGCTATGGCTACACCTTC.

The chain joins TRBV11-2 to TRBJ2-1, with 7 bases lining up with TRBD2. Trimming at V came to 4 bases and at J to 7 bases, leaving 13 bases not matched to a gene. This CDR3 comprises 16 residues. Germline V CDR1 and CDR2: SGHAT, FQNNGV. CDR3 sequence: CASSYTKGGRVNEQFF. As DNA, the CDR3 is TGTGCCAGCAGCTACACCAAGGGTGGGAGGGTAAATGAGCAGTTCTTC.

This clonotype appeared a few times. This rearrangement joins TRBV11-2 to TRBJ2-1; no clear D gene. Deletions cut 1 base from V and 6 bases from J, with 13 bases between. Germline-derived CDR1 and CDR2 are SGHAT and FQNNGV. This CDR3 contains 15 residues. The CDR3 here is CASSLGLVLGNEQFF. CDR3 DNA: TGTGCCAGCAGCTTAGGGCTAGTCCTTGGCAATGAGCAGTTCTTC.

V and J are TRBV15 and TRBJ2-7; D is perhaps TRBD1 (6 bases). CDR3 length equals 15 residues. CDR1 and CDR2 from the germline V gene are LNHNV and YYDKDF (reference sequence). V was trimmed by 2 bases and J by 3 bases, leaving 14 bases between them. CDR3 coding DNA: TGTGCCACCAGCAGACCGAAGACAGGTCTCTACGAGCAGTACTTC. The encoded protein is CATSRPKTGLYEQYF. Full variable domain (remainder filled in from reference TRBV15 and TRBJ2-7): DAMVIQNPRYQVTQFGKPVTLSCSQTLNHNVMYWYQQKSSQAPKLLFHYYDKDFNNEADTPDNFQSRRPNTSFCFLDIRSPGLGDTAMYLCATSRPKTGLYEQYFGPGTRLTVT.

This clonotype has just a few counts. CDR3 in amino acids: CSATVPYGYTF. The CDR3 nucleotides are TGCAGTGCTACAGTCCCTTATGGCTACACCTTC. The chain carries TRBV20-1 and TRBJ1-2, with D uncertain. V lost 4 bases and J lost 5, with 8 bases in between. The germline V gene has CDR1 DFQATT and CDR2 SNEGSKA (reference sequence). The CDR3 runs to 11 residues.

As to this clonotype: Germline and junction disagree at one end, which may indicate a read error. This sequence joins TRBV9 and TRBJ1-6; 9 bases match TRBD1. This CDR3 contains 15 residues. The V gene's germline CDR1 is SGDLS and CDR2 YYNGEE. This chain's CDR3 is CVSSVGGTGNSPLHF. The CDR3 region has the DNA TGTGTCAGCAGCGTAGGTGGGACAGGGAATTCACCCCTCCACTTT.

Many counts were recorded for this clonotype. V usage is TRBV3-1 and J usage is TRBJ2-7; 7 bases are a match to TRBD1. This CDR3 spans 13 amino acids. V gave up 2 bases and J gave up 4 bases; unmatched junction bases: 2. The germline gives CDR1 LGHDT, CDR2 YNNKEL (reference sequence). CDR3 region: CASSQNRGYEQYF. CDR3 bases: TGTGCCAGCAGCCAAAACAGGGGATACGAGCAGTACTTC.